This T cell receptor (beta chain) is from a study of T cell responses to AZD1222 COVID-19 vaccine (TCRdb year 2021). Regarding the research as a whole: AZD1222 recipients given second doses at about 4 weeks or at about 12 weeks were pooled, since spike-specific TCR depth and breadth were not found to differ between the two schedules. TCR sequencing covered over 230 trial participants: roughly 200 given two doses of AZD1222 and approximately 25 given two doses of MenACWY control vaccine. Enrollment into the trials was organized by age into subgroups of 18-55, 56-69 and 70-plus years, and those subgroups contained approximately 160, 26 and 62 TCR-sequenced participants, respectively. Points the paper makes about the study in general: After two AZD1222 doses, spike-specific TCR breadth and depth were significantly higher than at day 0 and than in MenACWY recipients. In the small 56-69-year group, the increase in depth fell short of significance, most likely because of low power. Because no samples from the day 14 peak response were available, repertoires could be characterized only after the peak T cell response. Vaccine-associated CD4 TCRs spanned the whole spike protein, with dominant responses in regions 160-218 and 743-854. Nearly half of unique spike-specific TCRs reportedly recognized epitopes outside regions mutated in the B.1.351 and B.1.1.7 variants. Conclusions about previously exposed vaccinees are limited because only six or seven AZD1222 recipients were SARS-CoV-2 seropositive at baseline. Participants were mostly white British, with more females than males. The authors suggested clonal diversity may have been underestimated.

The CDR3 regions of human TCRbeta chains were subjected to immunosequencing. The paper's data handling went like this. TCRs in the repertoires were matched against a reference library of SARS-CoV-2-specific TCRs that had been generated with the MIRA antigen-specificity platform. Breadth was defined as the fraction of unique TCRs that were SARS-CoV-2-associated. Depth was defined as the fraction of total T cells that were SARS-CoV-2-associated. Using the MIRA data, each spike-specific TCR was mapped to the spike region that the TCR reacts to and placed in a CD4 or CD8 class. Log10-transformed breadth and depth values were compared by one-way ANOVA with Sidak's multiple comparisons tests. Entries here come from immuneACCESS through TCRdb and include only in-frame sequences with V and J called. Some clones fail to appear in such tables; in the studies checked, an unresolved V gene covers under half of the shortfall, and the cause of the remainder is unknown. That table supplies the V and J calls and clone size; D and trimming were determined from the DNA. The sample has about 150,000 clones on record, 90% to 95% of them singletons. 2.3% of the sample lies in the top ten.

The CDR3, cysteine through phenylalanine, is 13 amino acids long. The retained sequence is limited to the CDR3, 39 bases, with the frame set at the first base. The germline V gene sets CDR1 to MNHEY and CDR2 to SVGAGI. Trimming accounts for 5 bases at V and 6 bases at J, while the number of junction bases matched to no gene is 3. As regards this clone: Its antigen is currently not known. Base qualities were left out, and no much larger clone turns up one base away.

The time point label of this sample denotes: baseline before first vaccination. Vaccinee samples were obtained from the UK trials COV001 and COV002, which included a single-blind randomized controlled phase 2/3 trial of AZD1222 (ChAdOx1 nCoV-19) in healthy adults. For TCRbeta chain sequencing, PBMC samples were collected from trial participants at day 0 and at day 28 after the second dose. The receptor was isolated from an adult in good health. The chain links TRBV6-5 with TRBJ2-2; TRBD1 matches 7 bases in the middle. Source: peripheral blood, taken on day 0 of AZD1222 vaccination. The bases are TGTGCCAGCAGTAGACAGGGACCCGGGGAGCTGTTTTTT. It translates as CASSRQGPGELFF.